The subject of this entry is one T cell receptor (beta chain). The data were taken from a study of shared clonotypes between healthy human individuals. Clones were sequenced by immunoSEQ multiplex PCR, and TCRdb holds only the in-frame ones, with some missing. The table has roughly 1.5 million clones, 95% to 99% seen once. This CDR3 contains 15 residues. Trimming removed 2 bases from V and 4 bases from J; junction bases left unmatched: 6. Germline CDR1 is ENHRY and CDR2 is SYGVKD. The sequenced material came from naive CD4+ T cells sorted from blood. Subset in this sample: CD45RA+ positively selected. The origin of this receptor is a man aged 30 to 39 in good health. This sequence joins TRBV10-3 and TRBJ2-5, with 8 nucleotides matching TRBD2. CDR3: CAISEPGGLRETQYF. The CDR3 coding sequence is TGTGCCATCAGTGAGCCGGGGGGGCTTCGAGAGACCCAGTACTTC.